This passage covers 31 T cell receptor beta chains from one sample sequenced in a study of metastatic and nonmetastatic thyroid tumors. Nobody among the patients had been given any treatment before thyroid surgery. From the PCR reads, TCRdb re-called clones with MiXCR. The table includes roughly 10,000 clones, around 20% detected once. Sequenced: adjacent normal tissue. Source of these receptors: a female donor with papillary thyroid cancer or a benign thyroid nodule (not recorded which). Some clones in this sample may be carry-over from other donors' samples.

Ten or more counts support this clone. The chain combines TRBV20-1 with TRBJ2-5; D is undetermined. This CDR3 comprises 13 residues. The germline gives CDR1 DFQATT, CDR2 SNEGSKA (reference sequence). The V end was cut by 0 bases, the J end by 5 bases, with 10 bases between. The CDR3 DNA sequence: TGCAGTGCTAGAGATCGTTTGTTGGAGACCCAGTACTTC. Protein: CSARDRLLETQYF.

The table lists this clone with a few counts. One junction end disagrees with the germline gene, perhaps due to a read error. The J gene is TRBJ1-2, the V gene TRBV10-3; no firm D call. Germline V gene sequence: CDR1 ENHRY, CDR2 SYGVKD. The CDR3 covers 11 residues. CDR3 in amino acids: CAISGLRDYTF. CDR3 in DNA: TGTGCCATCAGTGGTCTTCGTGACTACACATTC.

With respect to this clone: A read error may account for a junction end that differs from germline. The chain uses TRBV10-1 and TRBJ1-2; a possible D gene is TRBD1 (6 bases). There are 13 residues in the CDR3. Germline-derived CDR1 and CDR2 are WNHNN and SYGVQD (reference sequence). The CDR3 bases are TGCGACAGCAGGCTTGGGACAACTTCGGGCTACACCTTC. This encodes CDSRLGTTSGYTF.

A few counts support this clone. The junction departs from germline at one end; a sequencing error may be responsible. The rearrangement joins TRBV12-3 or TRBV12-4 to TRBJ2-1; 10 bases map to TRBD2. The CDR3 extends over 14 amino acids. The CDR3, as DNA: TGTGCCAGCAGTCTAGCGGGGGAAAACAATGAGCAGTTCTTC. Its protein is CASSLAGENNEQFF.

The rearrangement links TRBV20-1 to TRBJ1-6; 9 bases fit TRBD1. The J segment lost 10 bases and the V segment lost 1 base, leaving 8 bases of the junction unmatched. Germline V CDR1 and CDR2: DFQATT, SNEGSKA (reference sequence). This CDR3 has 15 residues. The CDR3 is CSARATGQGRSPLHF. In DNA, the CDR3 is TGCAGTGCTAGAGCCACGGGACAGGGTCGATCACCCCTCCACTTT.

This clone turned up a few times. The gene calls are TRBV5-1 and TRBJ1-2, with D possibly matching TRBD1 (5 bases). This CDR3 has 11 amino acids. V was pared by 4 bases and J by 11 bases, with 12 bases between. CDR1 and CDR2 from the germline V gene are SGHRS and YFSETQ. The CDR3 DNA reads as TGCGCCAGCAGCGACGGGGCGAAATACACCTTC. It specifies CASSDGAKYTF.

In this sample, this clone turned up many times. The CDR3 DNA sequence: TGCGCCAGCAGCTTTAACTACCAAGAGACCCAGTACTTC. As protein: CASSFNYQETQYF. The chain couples TRBV5-1 to TRBJ2-5; D unresolved. The V gene's germline CDR1 is SGHRS and CDR2 YFSETQ. The V end was cut by 2 bases, the J end by 0 bases, with 5 bases between. The CDR3 runs 13 residues.

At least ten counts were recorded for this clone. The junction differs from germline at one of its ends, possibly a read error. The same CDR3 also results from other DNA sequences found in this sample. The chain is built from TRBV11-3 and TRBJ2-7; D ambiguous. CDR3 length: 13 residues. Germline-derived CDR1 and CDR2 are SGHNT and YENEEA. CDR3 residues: CASSAGPNLEQYF. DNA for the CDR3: TGTGCCAGCAGCGCCGGGCCGAATCTCGAGCAATACTTC.

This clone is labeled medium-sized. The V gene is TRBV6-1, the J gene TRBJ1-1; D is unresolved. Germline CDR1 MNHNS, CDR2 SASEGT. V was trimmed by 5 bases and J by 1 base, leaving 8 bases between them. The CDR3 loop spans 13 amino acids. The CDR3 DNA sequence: TGTGCCAGCAGTTCCCCGCGGAACACTGAAGCTTTCTTT. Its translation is CASSSPRNTEAFF.

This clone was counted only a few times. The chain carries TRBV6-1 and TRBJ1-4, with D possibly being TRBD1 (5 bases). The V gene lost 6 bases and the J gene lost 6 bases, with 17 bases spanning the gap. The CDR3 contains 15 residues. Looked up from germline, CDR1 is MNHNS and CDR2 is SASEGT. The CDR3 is CASRELTELDEKLFF. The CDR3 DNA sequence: TGTGCCAGCAGGGAACTGACAGAACTGGATGAAAAACTGTTTTTT.

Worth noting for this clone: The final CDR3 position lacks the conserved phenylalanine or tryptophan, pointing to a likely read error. The CDR3 coding sequence is TGTGCCAGCAGCGATGACAGGGGGAAACTAGGTTCACCCCTCCACTGT. It yields the protein CASSDDRGKLGSPLHC. The chain couples TRBV11-1 to TRBJ1-6, with 9 positions matching TRBD1. Per germline, CDR1 SGHAT and CDR2 FQDESV (reference sequence). The CDR3 runs to 16 residues. The V gene end was trimmed by 5 bases and the J gene end by 9 bases; junction bases not matched to a gene: 11.

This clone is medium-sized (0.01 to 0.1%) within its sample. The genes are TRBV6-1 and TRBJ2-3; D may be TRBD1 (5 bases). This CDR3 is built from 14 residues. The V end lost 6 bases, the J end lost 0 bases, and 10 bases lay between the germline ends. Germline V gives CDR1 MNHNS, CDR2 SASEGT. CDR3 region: CASRDTPSTDTQYF. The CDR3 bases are TGTGCCAGCAGGGACACCCCTAGCACAGATACGCAGTATTTT.

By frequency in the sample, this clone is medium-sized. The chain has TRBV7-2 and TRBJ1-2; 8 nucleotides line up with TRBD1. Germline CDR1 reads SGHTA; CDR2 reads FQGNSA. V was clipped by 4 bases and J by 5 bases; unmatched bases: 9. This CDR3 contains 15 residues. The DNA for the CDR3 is TGTGCCAGCAGCTCCCAGACAGGGGAGGATTATGGCTACACCTTC. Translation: CASSSQTGEDYGYTF.

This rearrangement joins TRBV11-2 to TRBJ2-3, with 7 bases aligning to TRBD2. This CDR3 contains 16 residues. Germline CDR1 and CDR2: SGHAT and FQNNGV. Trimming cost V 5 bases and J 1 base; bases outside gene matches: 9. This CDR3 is CASSAHGSGGTDTQYF. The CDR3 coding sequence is TGTGCCAGCAGCGCCCACGGCAGCGGGGGCACAGATACGCAGTATTTT.

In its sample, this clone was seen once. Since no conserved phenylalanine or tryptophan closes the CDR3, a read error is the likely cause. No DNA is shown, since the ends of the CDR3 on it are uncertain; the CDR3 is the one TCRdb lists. The CDR3 region is CASSPDGNYGYTC. The chain uses TRBV7-9 and TRBJ1-2. The CDR3 length equals 13 residues, ends included. Germline V lookup: CDR1 SEHNR, CDR2 FQNEAQ (reference sequence).

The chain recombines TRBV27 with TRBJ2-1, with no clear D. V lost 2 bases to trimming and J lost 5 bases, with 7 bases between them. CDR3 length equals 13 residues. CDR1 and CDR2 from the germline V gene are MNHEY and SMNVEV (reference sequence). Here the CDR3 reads CASSLGEHNEQFF. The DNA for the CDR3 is TGTGCCAGCAGTTTAGGAGAACACAATGAGCAGTTCTTC.

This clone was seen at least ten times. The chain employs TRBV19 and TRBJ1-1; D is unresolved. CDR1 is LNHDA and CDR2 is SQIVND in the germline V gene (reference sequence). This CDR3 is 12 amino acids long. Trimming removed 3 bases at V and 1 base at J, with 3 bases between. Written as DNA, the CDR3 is TGTGCCAGTAGTATCAAGAACACTGAAGCTTTCTTT. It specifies CASSIKNTEAFF.

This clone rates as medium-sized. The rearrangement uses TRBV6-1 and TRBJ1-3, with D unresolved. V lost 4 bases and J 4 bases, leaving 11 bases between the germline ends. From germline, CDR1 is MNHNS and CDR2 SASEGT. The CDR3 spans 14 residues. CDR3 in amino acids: CASSAHGSGNTIYF. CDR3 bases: TGTGCCAGCAGTGCCCACGGTTCGGGAAACACCATATATTTT.

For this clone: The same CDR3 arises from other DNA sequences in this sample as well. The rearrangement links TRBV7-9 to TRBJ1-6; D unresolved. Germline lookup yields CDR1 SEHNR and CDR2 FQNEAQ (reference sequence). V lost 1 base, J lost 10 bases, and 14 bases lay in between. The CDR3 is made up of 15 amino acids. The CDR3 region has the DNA TGTGCCAGCAGCTTAGGAGTTGGATCGGACTCACCCCTCCACTTT. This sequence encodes CASSLGVGSDSPLHF.

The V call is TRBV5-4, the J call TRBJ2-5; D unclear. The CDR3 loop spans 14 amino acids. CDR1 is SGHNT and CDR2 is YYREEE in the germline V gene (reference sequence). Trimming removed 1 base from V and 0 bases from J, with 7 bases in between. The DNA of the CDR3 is TGTGCCAGCAGCTTGATAGGGCACCAAGAGACCCAGTACTTC. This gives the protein CASSLIGHQETQYF. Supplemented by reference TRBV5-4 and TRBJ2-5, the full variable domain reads ETGVTQSPTHLIKTRGQQVTLRCSSQSGHNTVSWYQQALGQGPQFIFQYYREEENGRGNFPPRFSGLQFPNYSSELNVNALELDDSALYLCASSLIGHQETQYFGPGTRLLVL.

The DNA for the CDR3 is TGTGCCAGCAGTTACGCGGTCCGGACATGGGGCTACGAGCAGTACTTC. This encodes CASSYAVRTWGYEQYF. This chain connects TRBV6-2 or TRBV6-3 to TRBJ2-7, with D perhaps matching TRBD1 (5 bases). CDR3 length: 16 amino acids. Trimming removed 2 bases at V and 3 bases at J, with 17 bases between. Germline loops: CDR1 MNHEY, CDR2 SVGEGT.

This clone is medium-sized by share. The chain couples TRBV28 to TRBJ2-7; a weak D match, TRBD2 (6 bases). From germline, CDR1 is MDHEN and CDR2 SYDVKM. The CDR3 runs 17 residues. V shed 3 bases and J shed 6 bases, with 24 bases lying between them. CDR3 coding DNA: TGTGCCAGCAGTTTTCCCTCTGGCGGGGTGGGACCCTTCGAGCAGTACTTC. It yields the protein CASSFPSGGVGPFEQYF. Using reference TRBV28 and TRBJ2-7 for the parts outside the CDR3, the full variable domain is DVKVTQSSRYLVKRTGEKVFLECVQDMDHENMFWYRQDPGLGLRLIYFSYDVKMKEKGDIPEGYSVSREKKERFSLILESASTNQTSMYLCASSFPSGGVGPFEQYFGPGTRLTVT.

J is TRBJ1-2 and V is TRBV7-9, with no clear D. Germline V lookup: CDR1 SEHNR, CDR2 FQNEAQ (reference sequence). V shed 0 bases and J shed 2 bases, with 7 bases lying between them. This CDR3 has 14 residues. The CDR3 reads CASSLASGNYGYTF. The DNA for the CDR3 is TGTGCCAGCAGCTTAGCGAGTGGGAACTATGGCTACACCTTC.

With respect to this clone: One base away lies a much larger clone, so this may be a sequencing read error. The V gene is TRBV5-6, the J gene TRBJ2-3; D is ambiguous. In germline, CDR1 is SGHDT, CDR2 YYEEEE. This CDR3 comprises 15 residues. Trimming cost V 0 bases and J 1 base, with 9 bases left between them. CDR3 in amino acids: CASSLAGSGTDTQYF. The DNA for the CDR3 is TGTGCCAGCAGCTTGGCCGGCAGTGGCACAGATACGCAGTATTTT. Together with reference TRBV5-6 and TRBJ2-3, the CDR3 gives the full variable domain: DAGVTQSPTHLIKTRGQQVTLRCSPKSGHDTVSWYQQALGQGPQFIFQYYEEEERQRGNFPDRFSGHQFPNYSSELNVNALLLGDSALYLCASSLAGSGTDTQYFGPGTRLTVL.

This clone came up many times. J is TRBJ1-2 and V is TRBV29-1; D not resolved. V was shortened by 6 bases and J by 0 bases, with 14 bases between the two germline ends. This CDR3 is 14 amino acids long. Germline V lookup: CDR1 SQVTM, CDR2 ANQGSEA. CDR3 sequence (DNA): TGCAGCGTCACCAACCCGGAATCTAACTATGGCTACACCTTC. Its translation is CSVTNPESNYGYTF.

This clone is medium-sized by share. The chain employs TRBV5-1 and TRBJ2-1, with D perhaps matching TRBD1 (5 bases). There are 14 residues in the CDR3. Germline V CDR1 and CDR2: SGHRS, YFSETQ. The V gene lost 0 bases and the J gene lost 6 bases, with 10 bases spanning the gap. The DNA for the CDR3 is TGCGCCAGCAGCTTGGACAAGGGGCCCAATGAGCAGTTCTTC. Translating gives CASSLDKGPNEQFF.

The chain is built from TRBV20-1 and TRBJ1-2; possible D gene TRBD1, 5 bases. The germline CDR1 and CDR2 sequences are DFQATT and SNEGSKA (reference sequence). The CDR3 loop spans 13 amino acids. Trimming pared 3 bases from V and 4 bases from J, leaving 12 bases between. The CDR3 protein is CSASPGAAYGYTF. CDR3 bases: TGCAGTGCTAGCCCCGGGGCTGCCTATGGCTACACCTTC.

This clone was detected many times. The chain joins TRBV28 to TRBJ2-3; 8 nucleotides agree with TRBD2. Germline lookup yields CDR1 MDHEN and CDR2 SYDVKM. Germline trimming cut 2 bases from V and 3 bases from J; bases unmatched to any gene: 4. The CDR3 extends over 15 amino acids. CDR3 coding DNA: TGTGCCAGCAGTTTAGAACTAGCGGAGACAGATACGCAGTATTTT. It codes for CASSLELAETDTQYF.

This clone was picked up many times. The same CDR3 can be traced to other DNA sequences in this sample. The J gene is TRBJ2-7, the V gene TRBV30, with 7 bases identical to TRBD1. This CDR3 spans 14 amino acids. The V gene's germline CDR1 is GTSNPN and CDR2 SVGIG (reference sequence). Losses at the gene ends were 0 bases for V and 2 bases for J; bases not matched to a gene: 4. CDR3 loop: CAWSVSGTAYEQYF. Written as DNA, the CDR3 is TGTGCCTGGAGTGTATCGGGGACAGCCTACGAGCAGTACTTC.

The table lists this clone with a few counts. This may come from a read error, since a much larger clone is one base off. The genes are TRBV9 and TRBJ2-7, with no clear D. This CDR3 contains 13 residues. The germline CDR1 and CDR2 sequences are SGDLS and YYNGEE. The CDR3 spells CASSVEPSLEQCF. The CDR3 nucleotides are TGTGCCAGCAGCGTAGAACCCAGCCTCGAGCAGTGCTTC.

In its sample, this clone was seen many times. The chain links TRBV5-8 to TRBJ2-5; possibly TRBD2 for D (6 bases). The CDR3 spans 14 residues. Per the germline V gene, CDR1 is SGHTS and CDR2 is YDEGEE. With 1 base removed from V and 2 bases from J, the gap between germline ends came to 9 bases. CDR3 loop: CASSLRTKQETQYF. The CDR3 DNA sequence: TGTGCCAGCAGCTTGAGGACTAAACAAGAGACCCAGTACTTC. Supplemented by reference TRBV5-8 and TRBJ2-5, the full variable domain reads EAGVTQSPTHLIKTRGQQATLRCSPISGHTSVYWYQQALGLGLQFLLWYDEGEERNRGNFPPRFSGRQFPNYSSELNVNALELEDSALYLCASSLRTKQETQYFGPGTRLLVL.